The 9 T cell receptor beta chains presented below share a single source sample, sequenced in a study of PD-1 blockade in classical Hodgkin lymphoma. All trial patients relapsed after autologous stem cell transplantation. Profiled with immunoSEQ multiplex PCR; TCRdb holds only in-frame clones, not every one. The top ten hold nearly 8% of the sample, which has 20,000 to 30,000 clones, over 60% seen once. This specimen consisted of peripheral blood mononuclear cells (PBMCs), obtained before the second cycle of nivolumab. The receptors come from a human donor with classical Hodgkin lymphoma.

The chain employs TRBV28 and TRBJ1-2, with D possibly matching TRBD1 (5 bases). The CDR3 loop spans 13 amino acids. Trimming took 8 bases from V and 4 from J, leaving 14 bases between them. The germline V gene encodes CDR1 MDHEN and CDR2 SYDVKM. Here the CDR3 DNA reads TGTGCCAGCGCACAGGCCCCTAGCTATGGCTACACCTTC. It encodes CASAQAPSYGYTF.

This clone has a handful of counts. The sample has other DNA sequences that encode this CDR3 too. J is TRBJ1-1 and V is TRBV6-5; D not resolved. The CDR3 runs to 13 residues. With 0 bases removed from V and 0 bases from J, the gap between germline ends came to 2 bases. Germline V gene sequence: CDR1 MNHEY, CDR2 SVGAGI. For the CDR3, the DNA is TGTGCCAGCAGTTACTCAATGAACACTGAAGCTTTCTTT. This gives the protein CASSYSMNTEAFF.

V is TRBV7-8 and J is TRBJ2-3; maybe TRBD1 (6 bases). Trimming left V 5 bases short and J 4 bases short, with 16 bases between. This CDR3 region has 15 residues. Germline CDR1 and CDR2: SGHVS and FQNEAQ. The DNA for the CDR3 is TGTGCCAGCAGCGGGGGCTGGAACGGCGCAGATACGCAGTATTTT. Encoded protein: CASSGGWNGADTQYF.

V usage is TRBV10-3 and J usage is TRBJ2-5; the D gene is possibly TRBD2 (5 bases). V lost 0 bases and J lost 3, with 11 bases in between. This CDR3 has 15 amino acids. Germline V gene data show CDR1 as ENHRY and CDR2 as SYGVKD. The CDR3 loop is CAISESTGFEETQYF. For the CDR3, the DNA is TGTGCCATCAGTGAGTCGACGGGATTTGAAGAGACCCAGTACTTC.

The chain links TRBV28 to TRBJ2-7; D might be TRBD1 (6 bases). V was cut by 3 bases and J by 0 bases, with 12 bases left in between. CDR3 length equals 15 residues. CDR1 and CDR2 (germline): MDHEN, SYDVKM. The CDR3 DNA sequence: TGTGCCAGCAGTTTTTTGGGGGACATCTCCTACGAGCAGTACTTC. It encodes CASSFLGDISYEQYF.

The genes are TRBV15 and TRBJ2-3; no clear D gene. V was clipped by 7 bases and J by 4 bases, with 9 bases between them. Germline CDR1 is LNHNV and CDR2 is YYDKDF (reference sequence). CDR3 length: 12 amino acids. CDR3 loop: CATTQTADTQYF. The CDR3 DNA sequence: TGTGCCACCACCCAGACGGCAGATACGCAGTATTTT.

In nucleotides, the CDR3 is TGTGCCAGCAGCCCACAGGGGGCCACCTACAATGAGCAGTTCTTC. Translated: CASSPQGATYNEQFF. The rearrangement links TRBV9 to TRBJ2-1; 9 bases are a match to TRBD1. The CDR3 runs 15 residues. V was pared by 4 bases and J by 2 bases, with 4 bases of the junction left unmatched. Germline V gene sequence: CDR1 SGDLS, CDR2 YYNGEE.

This chain joins TRBV28 and TRBJ2-7; 7 bases match TRBD2. Germline V gene sequence: CDR1 MDHEN, CDR2 SYDVKM. The V and J ends lost 6 bases and 2 bases, in that order; junction bases with no gene match: 13. This CDR3 spans 16 amino acids. Here the CDR3 DNA reads TGTGCCAGCAGGTCCGGGACTACCTTTGCAGCCTACGAGCAGTACTTC. As protein: CASRSGTTFAAYEQYF.

The table lists this clone with a count of one. V gene TRBV18 combines with J gene TRBJ2-5; D is undetermined. V lost 3 bases to trimming and J lost 5 bases, with 4 bases between them. In germline, CDR1 is KGHSH, CDR2 LQKENI. CDR3 size: 11 residues. CDR3 sequence (DNA): TGTGCCAGCTCACCTATGGAGACCCAGTACTTC. Its translation: CASSPMETQYF.